The clone carrying this T cell receptor beta chain was counted ten times or more. The germline V gene encodes CDR1 SQVTM and CDR2 ANQGSEA. The CDR3 runs 14 residues. V shed 1 base and J shed 4 bases, with 13 bases lying between them. Each CDR3 protein is one row after TCRdb ran MiXCR on the 5' RACE reads. The data contain some 70,000 distinct CDR3 sequences, 15% to 20% of them seen just once; the ten biggest clones take up under 1.5%. This sample is drawn from a study of HIV-infected patients and healthy controls. The receptor comes from a human donor in good health. The rearrangement links TRBV29-1 to TRBJ2-5; D tentatively fits TRBD1 or TRBD2 (5 bases each). Sequencing was performed on CD4+ T cells from blood. The CDR3 reads CSVEAGARVETQYF. In DNA, the CDR3 is TGCAGCGTTGAAGCCGGGGCCCGTGTAGAGACCCAGTACTTC.